This T cell receptor (beta chain) was identified during a study of blood T cell repertoires in COVID-19. Clones were read by immunoSEQ multiplex PCR, and TCRdb kept only the in-frame ones, dropping some. The repertoire holds 150,000 or so clones, with approximately 84% as singletons. Trimming stripped 1 base from V and 8 bases from J, with 12 bases between. The CDR3 has 14 residues. Germline V gene lookup returns CDR1 MGHDK and CDR2 SYGVNS. Sequencing was carried out using peripheral blood. The source is a middle-aged man who had recovered from COVID-19. The gene calls are TRBV25-1 and TRBJ1-5; a weak D match, TRBD1 (5 bases). CDR3 nucleotides: TGTGCCAGCAGTGAATCCAGGGCTGGAGAGCCCCAGCATTTT. Translation: CASSESRAGEPQHF.